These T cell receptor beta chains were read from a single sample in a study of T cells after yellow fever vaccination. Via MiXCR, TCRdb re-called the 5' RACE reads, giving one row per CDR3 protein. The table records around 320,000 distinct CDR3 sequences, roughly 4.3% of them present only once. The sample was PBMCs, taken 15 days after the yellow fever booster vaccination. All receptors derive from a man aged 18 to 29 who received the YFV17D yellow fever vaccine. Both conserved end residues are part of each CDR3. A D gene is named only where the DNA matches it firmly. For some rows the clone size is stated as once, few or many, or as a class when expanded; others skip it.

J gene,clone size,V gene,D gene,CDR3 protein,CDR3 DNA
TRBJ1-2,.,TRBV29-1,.,CSGGGGNYGYTF,TGCAGCGGTGGCGGGGGGAACTATGGCTACACCTTC
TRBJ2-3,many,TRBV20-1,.,CSARDLTRPSTDTQYF,TGCAGTGCTAGAGATCTGACCAGACCAAGCACAGATACGCAGTATTTT
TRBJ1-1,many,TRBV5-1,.,CASSLRARRTEAFF,TGCGCCAGCAGCTTGCGGGCGCGGAGAACTGAAGCTTTCTTT
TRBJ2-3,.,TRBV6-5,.,CASKTDNTDTQYF,TGTGCCAGCAAAACAGACAACACAGATACGCAGTATTTT
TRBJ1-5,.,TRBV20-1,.,CSARDRAINWDQPQHF,TGCAGTGCTAGAGATAGGGCCATTAATTGGGATCAGCCCCAGCATTTT
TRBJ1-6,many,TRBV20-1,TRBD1,CSARTGGQIHF,TGCAGTGCTCGGACAGGAGGCCAAATCCACTTT
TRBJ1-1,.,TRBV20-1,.,CSAMNRMNTEAFF,TGCAGTGCTATGAACAGGATGAACACTGAAGCTTTCTTT
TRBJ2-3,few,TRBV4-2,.,CASSQDTGGTDTQYF,TGTGCCAGCAGCCAAGATACGGGGGGCACAGATACGCAGTATTTT
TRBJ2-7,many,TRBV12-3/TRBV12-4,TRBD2,CAIGTSGYEQYF,TGTGCCATCGGGACTAGCGGATACGAGCAGTACTTC
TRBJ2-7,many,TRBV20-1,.,CSARDHAQGYGEQYF,TGCAGTGCTAGAGATCATGCACAGGGATATGGCGAGCAGTACTTC
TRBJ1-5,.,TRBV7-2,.,CASSLTGQGGQPQHF,TGTGCCAGCAGCTTAACCGGCCAGGGTGGGCAGCCCCAGCATTTT
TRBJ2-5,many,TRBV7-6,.,CASSFSAGEETQYF,TGTGCCAGCAGCTTCTCTGCAGGGGAAGAGACCCAGTACTTC
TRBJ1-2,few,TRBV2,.,CASSGRITRNYGYTF,TGTGCCAGCAGTGGAAGGATTACGAGGAACTATGGCTACACCTTC
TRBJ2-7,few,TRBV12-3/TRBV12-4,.,CASSFSVEQYF,TGTGCCAGCAGTTTTTCTGTCGAGCAGTACTTC
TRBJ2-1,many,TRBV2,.,CASSPTRDVSYNEQFF,TGTGCCAGCAGTCCTACCCGGGACGTCTCCTACAATGAGCAGTTCTTC
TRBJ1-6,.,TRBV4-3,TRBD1,CASSHSGTGSPLHF,TGCGCCAGCAGCCATTCCGGGACAGGGTCCCCCCTCCACTTT
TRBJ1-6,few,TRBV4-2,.,CASSQEEGLASPLHF,TGTGCCAGCAGCCAAGAAGAGGGGCTCGCCTCACCCCTCCACTTT
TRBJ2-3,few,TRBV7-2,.,CASRPGLQSDTQYF,TGTGCCAGCAGACCGGGACTCCAATCAGATACGCAGTATTTT
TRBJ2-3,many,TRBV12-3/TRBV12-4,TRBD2,CASRPTSGAVDTQYF,TGTGCCAGCAGACCGACTAGCGGGGCCGTAGATACGCAGTATTTT
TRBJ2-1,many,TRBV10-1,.,CASSESGVRRSEQFF,TGCGCCAGCAGTGAGTCAGGGGTGAGAAGAAGTGAGCAGTTCTTC
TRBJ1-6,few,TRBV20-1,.,CSASDSVHNSPLHF,TGCAGTGCTAGTGACAGCGTCCATAATTCACCCCTCCACTTT
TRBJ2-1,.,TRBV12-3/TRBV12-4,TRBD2,CASSRLAGPYNEQFF,TGTGCCAGCAGCCGACTAGCGGGGCCCTACAATGAGCAGTTCTTC
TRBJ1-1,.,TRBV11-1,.,CASSLIRGSPMNTEAFF,TGTGCCAGCAGCTTGATTAGAGGTAGTCCCATGAACACTGAAGCTTTCTTT
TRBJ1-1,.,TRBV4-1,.,CASSQPMGLVWSEAFF,TGCGCCAGCAGCCAACCGATGGGACTCGTGTGGTCTGAAGCTTTCTTT
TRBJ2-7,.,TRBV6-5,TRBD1,CASSYPGQGEWEQYF,TGTGCCAGCAGCTATCCGGGACAGGGGGAGTGGGAGCAGTACTTC
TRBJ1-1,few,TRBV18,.,CASSPPSGPEISFF,TGTGCCAGCTCACCACCTTCGGGGCCGGAAATTTCTTTCTTT
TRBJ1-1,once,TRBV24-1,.,CATAERAGVTEAFF,TGTGCCACCGCGGAGAGAGCGGGGGTCACTGAAGCTTTCTTT
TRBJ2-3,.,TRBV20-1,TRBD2,CSARDLSGVAGRDTQYF,TGCAGTGCTAGAGATCTGTCTGGGGTAGCGGGGAGGGATACGCAGTATTTT
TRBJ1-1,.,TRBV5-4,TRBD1,CASRLGDRGIDTEAFF,TGTGCCAGCAGGTTAGGGGACAGGGGAATTGACACTGAAGCTTTCTTT
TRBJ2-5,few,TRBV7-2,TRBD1,CASSLVTGASQETQYF,TGTGCCAGCAGCTTAGTAACAGGGGCCTCCCAAGAGACCCAGTACTTC
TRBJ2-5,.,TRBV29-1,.,CSVEWVLGAQYF,TGCAGCGTTGAATGGGTCCTGGGGGCCCAGTACTTC
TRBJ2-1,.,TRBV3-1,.,CASSPIGGLSYNEQFF,TGTGCCAGCAGCCCTATTGGCGGGCTCTCCTACAATGAGCAGTTCTTC
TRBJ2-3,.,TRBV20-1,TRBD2,CSATPLAAARDTQYF,TGCAGTGCTACCCCTCTAGCGGCGGCGCGCGATACGCAGTATTTT
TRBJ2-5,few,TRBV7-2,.,CASSRTTQETQYF,TGTGCCAGCAGCCGGACTACTCAAGAGACCCAGTACTTC
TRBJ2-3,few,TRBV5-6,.,CASTITSEQNTDTQYF,TGTGCCAGCACCATCACCAGTGAACAAAACACAGATACGCAGTATTTT
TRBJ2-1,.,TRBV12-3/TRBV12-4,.,CASIRAGYNEQFF,TGTGCCAGCATTCGAGCCGGGTACAATGAGCAGTTCTTC
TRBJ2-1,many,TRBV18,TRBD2,CASSPPSGVRDEQFF,TGTGCCAGCTCACCGCCTAGCGGGGTCCGGGATGAGCAGTTCTTC